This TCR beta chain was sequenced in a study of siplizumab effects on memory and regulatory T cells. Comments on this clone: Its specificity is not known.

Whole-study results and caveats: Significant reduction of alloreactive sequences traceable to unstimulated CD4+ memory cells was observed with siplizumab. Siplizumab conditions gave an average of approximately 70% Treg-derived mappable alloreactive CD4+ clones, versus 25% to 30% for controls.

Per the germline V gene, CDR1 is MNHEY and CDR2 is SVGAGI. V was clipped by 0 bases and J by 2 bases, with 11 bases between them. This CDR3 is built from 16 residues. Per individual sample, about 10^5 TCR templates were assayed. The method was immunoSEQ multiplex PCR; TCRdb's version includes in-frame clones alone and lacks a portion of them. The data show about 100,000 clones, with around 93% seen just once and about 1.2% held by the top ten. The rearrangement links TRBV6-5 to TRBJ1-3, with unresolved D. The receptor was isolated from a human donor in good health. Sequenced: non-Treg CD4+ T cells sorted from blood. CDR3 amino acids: CASSYSMKPAGNTIYF. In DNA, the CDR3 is TGTGCCAGCAGTTACTCGATGAAGCCGGCTGGAAACACCATATATTTT.